The 4 T cell receptor beta chains below were found in one sample sequenced in a study of blood T cell repertoires in COVID-19. Profiling relied on immunoSEQ multiplex PCR, and the TCRdb table lists in-frame clones only, not all of them. The sample has approximately 230,000 clones; about nine tenths are singletons. The sample taken for sequencing was peripheral blood. Receptor source: a man younger than 45 who had recovered from COVID-19.

This chain joins TRBV6-5 and TRBJ1-2; maybe TRBD1 (6 bases). This CDR3 comprises 13 residues. Germline CDR1 is MNHEY and CDR2 is SVGAGI. The V and J ends lost 2 bases and 6 bases respectively, with 10 bases between them. As DNA, the CDR3 is TGTGCCAGCAGTTACGGGACATTGGATGGCTACACCTTC. It yields the protein CASSYGTLDGYTF.

The V call is TRBV6-2 or TRBV6-3, the J call TRBJ1-4; no reliable D call. The germline gives CDR1 MNHEY, CDR2 SVGEGT. The CDR3 is 13 residues long. V was cut by 6 bases and J by 1 base, with 6 bases left in between. This CDR3 is CASSVRTNEKLFF. Written as DNA, the CDR3 is TGTGCCAGCAGCGTTCGAACTAATGAAAAACTGTTTTTT.

The CDR3 DNA follows: TGTGCCAGCAGCGTAGGGGGCGGGACAGGGGTTTCACCCCTCCACTTT. It is translated as CASSVGGGTGVSPLHF. The V gene is TRBV9, the J gene TRBJ1-6; the match to TRBD1 covers 10 bases. The CDR3 sequence is 16 residues long. From germline, CDR1 is SGDLS and CDR2 YYNGEE. V dropped 0 bases and J dropped 9; count of bases not matched to a gene: 6.

The chain joins TRBV6-5 to TRBJ1-2, with 8 bases that match TRBD1. Germline-derived CDR1 and CDR2 are MNHEY and SVGAGI. V was clipped by 7 bases and J by 7 bases; unmatched bases: 11. The CDR3 contains 14 residues. CDR3 protein: CASTEWQGATGYTF. The CDR3 DNA reads as TGTGCCAGCACCGAGTGGCAGGGGGCTACTGGCTACACCTTC.